Shown below are 28 T cell receptor beta chains from a single sample sequenced in a study of cytomegalovirus exposure and HLA in healthy donors. 13 Jbeta primers and 60 Vbeta primers were used for the PCR. Clones were sequenced by immunoSEQ multiplex PCR, and TCRdb holds only the in-frame ones, with some missing. The profile covers 200,000 to 300,000 clones, with roughly 82% appearing a single time and around 5.4% taken by the ten largest. Sequenced material: PBMCs. These receptors originate from a middle-aged woman in good health and CMV-seropositive.

This chain links TRBV10-3 with TRBJ2-5; TRBD1 aligns across 9 bases. The J call is doubtful: the DNA matches TRBJ2-7 better. CDR1 and CDR2 (germline): ENHRY, SYGVKD. This CDR3 is built from 15 residues. CDR3 protein: CAISESRGTGNEQYF. Written as DNA, the CDR3 is TGTGCCATCAGTGAGTCACGTGGGACAGGGAACGAGCAGTACTTC.

In this sample, this clone turned up once. V and J are TRBV7-2 and TRBJ2-3; maybe TRBD1 (6 bases). V was clipped by 5 bases and J by 3 bases, with 15 bases between them. This CDR3 comprises 15 residues. Per the germline V gene, CDR1 is SGHTA and CDR2 is FQGNSA. Here the CDR3 reads CASSMAGVVTDTQYF. In nucleotides, the CDR3 is TGTGCCAGCAGCATGGCAGGGGTGGTAACAGATACGCAGTATTTT.

The chain combines TRBV6-1 with TRBJ2-1; a weak D match, TRBD2 (5 bases). Germline lookup yields CDR1 MNHNS and CDR2 SASEGT. V lost 2 bases and J 7 bases, leaving 15 bases between the germline ends. This CDR3 contains 15 residues. This CDR3 is CASSETRGPGNEQFF. The CDR3 nucleotides are TGTGCCAGCAGTGAAACACGCGGGCCCGGGAATGAGCAGTTCTTC.

The chain recombines TRBV4-2 with TRBJ2-3; 14 bases align to TRBD2. Germline V gene data show CDR1 as LGHNA and CDR2 as YNFKEQ. V was clipped by 1 base and J by 5 bases; unmatched bases: 11. The CDR3 runs 19 residues. CDR3 sequence: CASSQASPRLAGGQDTQYF. DNA for the CDR3: TGTGCCAGCAGCCAAGCAAGCCCTCGACTAGCGGGGGGGCAAGATACGCAGTATTTT.

The genes are TRBV19 and TRBJ2-2; perhaps TRBD1 as D (5 bases). V lost 6 bases and J lost 1, with 9 bases in between. Germline assignment: CDR1 LNHDA and CDR2 SQIVND (reference sequence). The CDR3 extends over 14 amino acids. The CDR3 loop is CASSPTGNTGELFF. CDR3 DNA: TGTGCCAGTAGCCCCACAGGGAACACCGGGGAGCTGTTTTTT.

The V gene is TRBV28, the J gene TRBJ1-1, with TRBD1 matching 7 bases. Germline-derived CDR1 and CDR2 are MDHEN and SYDVKM. CDR3 length: 15 residues. J gave up 2 bases and V 8 bases, and 11 bases lay outside the gene matches. In nucleotides, the CDR3 is TGTGCCAGCCGTACTACAGGGGAGAGAAACACTGAAGCTTTCTTT. Amino acid sequence: CASRTTGERNTEAFF. Full variable domain (missing parts from reference TRBV28 and TRBJ1-1): DVKVTQSSRYLVKRTGEKVFLECVQDMDHENMFWYRQDPGLGLRLIYFSYDVKMKEKGDIPEGYSVSREKKERFSLILESASTNQTSMYLCASRTTGERNTEAFFGQGTRLTVV.

The rearrangement links TRBV6-5 to TRBJ1-1, with 11 bases lining up with TRBD1. The CDR3 contains 14 residues. CDR1 and CDR2 from the germline V gene are MNHEY and SVGAGI. Trimming took 4 bases from V and 2 from J; bases not matched to a gene: 0. DNA of the CDR3: TGTGCCAGCAGTTGGACAGGGGGCAACACTGAAGCTTTCTTT. Encoded protein: CASSWTGGNTEAFF.

The J gene is TRBJ1-2, the V gene TRBV25-1; the D gene is possibly TRBD1 (6 bases). This CDR3 contains 16 residues. Germline V gives CDR1 MGHDK, CDR2 SYGVNS. The V end lost 4 bases, the J end lost 4 bases, and 19 bases lay between the germline ends. CDR3 region: CASSAITGLPGYGYTF. The CDR3 DNA sequence: TGTGCCAGCAGTGCAATCACAGGGCTCCCGGGCTATGGCTACACCTTC.

The chain joins TRBV9 to TRBJ2-3; 8 bases align to TRBD2. CDR1 is SGDLS, CDR2 YYNGEE, per germline. V was pared by 3 bases and J by 2 bases, with 5 bases of the junction left unmatched. This CDR3 is built from 15 residues. The CDR3 bases are TGTGCCAGCAGCGGTAGCGGGGTCAACACAGATACGCAGTATTTT. It codes for CASSGSGVNTDTQYF.

The chain carries TRBV29-1 and TRBJ1-4; D might be TRBD1 (5 bases). This CDR3 spans 12 amino acids. Trimming took 5 bases from V and 8 from J, leaving 12 bases between them. From germline, CDR1 is SQVTM and CDR2 ANQGSEA. In DNA form, the CDR3 reads TGCAGCGTTCGGGGGAGTCTGGAAAAACTGTTTTTT. Protein: CSVRGSLEKLFF.

CDR3 DNA: TGTGCCAGCAGTTTAGACAGGGGGATTAACTATGGCTACACCTTC. It is translated as CASSLDRGINYGYTF. The rearrangement links TRBV27 to TRBJ1-2, with 9 bases fitting TRBD1. This CDR3 contains 15 residues. In germline, CDR1 is MNHEY, CDR2 SMNVEV (reference sequence). V lost 2 bases and J lost 1; bases outside the gene matches: 2.

CDR3 amino acids: CASSTTSYEQYF. The CDR3 nucleotides are TGTGCCAGCAGCACGACATCCTACGAGCAGTACTTC. V gene TRBV11-2 combines with J gene TRBJ2-7; D gene ambiguous. CDR1 is SGHAT and CDR2 is FQNNGV in the germline V gene. Trimming cost V 5 bases and J 1 base, with 6 bases left between them. The CDR3 is 12 residues long.

This chain links TRBV7-8 with TRBJ2-6; no definite D call. CDR1 is SGHVS and CDR2 is FQNEAQ in the germline V gene. The CDR3 is 15 residues long. V dropped 5 bases and J dropped 1 base, with 9 bases sitting between them. The CDR3 nucleotides read TGTGCCAGCAGCCTCCGTATATCTGGGGCCAACGTCCTGACTTTC. This sequence encodes CASSLRISGANVLTF.

This chain joins TRBV11-3 and TRBJ2-3; D not certain. CDR3 length: 13 residues. V was shortened by 5 bases and J by 2 bases, with 8 bases between the two germline ends. Per germline, CDR1 SGHNT and CDR2 YENEEA. CDR3 sequence reads: CASSVRNTDTQYF. The CDR3 nucleotides are TGTGCCAGCAGCGTCAGAAACACAGATACGCAGTATTTT.

This clone turned up a few times. The rearrangement uses TRBV7-9 and TRBJ1-5; a weak D match, TRBD1 (6 bases). CDR1 SEHNR and CDR2 FQNEAQ come from the germline V gene (reference sequence). V gave up 6 bases and J gave up 0 bases, with 12 bases separating them. The CDR3 is 15 residues long. CDR3 amino acids: CASSAGQSSNQPQHF. CDR3 nucleotides: TGTGCCAGCAGTGCTGGACAGTCTAGCAATCAGCCCCAGCATTTT.

This chain joins TRBV9 and TRBJ1-2; TRBD1 agrees at 10 bases. Germline V gene data show CDR1 as SGDLS and CDR2 as YYNGEE. V lost 0 bases and J lost 8; bases outside the gene matches: 4. There are 14 residues in the CDR3. The CDR3 region is CASSVGQGARGYTF. CDR3 DNA sequence: TGTGCCAGCAGCGTAGGACAGGGGGCGCGAGGCTACACCTTC.

J is TRBJ1-2 and V is TRBV9; the match to TRBD1 covers 8 bases. The CDR3 extends over 16 amino acids. Germline V gene lookup returns CDR1 SGDLS and CDR2 YYNGEE. The trim removed 3 bases at V and 2 bases at J, leaving 9 bases unmatched. Here the CDR3 DNA reads TGTGCCAGCAGCGACGACGACAGGGGAGGCAACTATGGCTACACCTTC. Translated, it gives CASSDDDRGGNYGYTF. Based on the CDR3 plus reference TRBV9 and TRBJ1-2, the full variable domain is DSGVTQTPKHLITATGQRVTLRCSPRSGDLSVYWYQQSLDQGLQFLIQYYNGEERAKGNILERFSAQQFPDLHSELNLSSLELGDSALYFCASSDDDRGGNYGYTFGSGTRLTVV.

This chain uses TRBV6-1 with TRBJ2-7, with 8 bases lining up with TRBD1. The CDR3 is 16 amino acids. The V gene's germline CDR1 is MNHNS and CDR2 SASEGT. The J segment lost 2 bases and the V segment lost 4 bases, leaving 10 bases of the junction unmatched. The CDR3 nucleotides read TGTGCCAGCAGTGCCGGGTCCGGACAGGGACCCTACGAGCAGTACTTC. The encoded protein is CASSAGSGQGPYEQYF.

This clone was recorded a few times. The chain links TRBV7-6 to TRBJ2-4; D is uncertain. The germline gives CDR1 SGHVS, CDR2 FNYEAQ. The CDR3 sequence is 17 residues long. Trimming removed 3 bases at V and 2 bases at J, with 17 bases between. CDR3: CASSLRGIAETKNIQYF. CDR3 nucleotide sequence: TGTGCCAGCAGCTTGCGTGGTATTGCGGAAACCAAAAACATTCAGTACTTC.

This clone was seen more than once but under ten times. In nucleotides, the CDR3 is TGTGCCTGGAGTGTACAGGGGGCAAACATTCAGTACTTC. Translating it yields CAWSVQGANIQYF. The genes are TRBV30 and TRBJ2-4, with 9 positions matching TRBD1. The germline CDR1 and CDR2 sequences are GTSNPN and SVGIG (reference sequence). Trimming cost V 0 bases and J 6 bases; bases outside gene matches: 0. The CDR3 extends over 13 amino acids.

The chain recombines TRBV7-8 with TRBJ1-2; maybe TRBD1 (5 bases). V was clipped by 6 bases and J by 7 bases, with 24 bases between them. Looked up from germline, CDR1 is SGHVS and CDR2 is FQNEAQ. The CDR3 spans 16 residues. The CDR3 spells CASRPHGGEGRGGYTF. The CDR3 coding sequence is TGTGCCAGCAGACCCCACGGGGGGGAGGGCAGAGGTGGCTACACCTTC. Using reference TRBV7-8 and TRBJ1-2 for the parts outside the CDR3, the full variable domain is GAGVSQSPRYKVAKRGQDVALRCDPISGHVSLFWYQQALGQGPEFLTYFQNEAQLDKSGLPSDRFFAERPEGSVSTLKIQRTQQEDSAVYLCASRPHGGEGRGGYTFGSGTRLTVV.

This clone was seen more than once but under ten times. The chain combines TRBV5-1 with TRBJ1-4; no definite D call. Trimming took off 6 bases at V and 8 bases at J, with 14 bases between the two ends. The CDR3 runs to 13 residues. Germline lookup yields CDR1 SGHRS and CDR2 YFSETQ. DNA for the CDR3: TGCGCCAGCACCCGAGGTACCGGCGAAAAACTGTTTTTT. Translation: CASTRGTGEKLFF.

The chain carries TRBV9 and TRBJ2-7, with 13 bases lining up with TRBD2. The CDR3 runs to 15 residues. V lost 3 bases to trimming and J lost 5 bases; unmatched junction nucleotides: 5. The germline V gene encodes CDR1 SGDLS and CDR2 YYNGEE. CDR3 in amino acids: CASSARTSGSNEQYF. The CDR3, as DNA: TGTGCCAGCAGCGCCAGGACTAGCGGGAGTAACGAGCAGTACTTC. The variable domain in full, completed from reference TRBV9 and TRBJ2-7, reads DSGVTQTPKHLITATGQRVTLRCSPRSGDLSVYWYQQSLDQGLQFLIQYYNGEERAKGNILERFSAQQFPDLHSELNLSSLELGDSALYFCASSARTSGSNEQYFGPGTRLTVT.

V and J are TRBV4-3 and TRBJ2-3; TRBD2 aligns across 7 bases. The germline V gene encodes CDR1 LGHNA and CDR2 YSLEER. The CDR3 length is 15 residues. V trimming: 3 bases; J trimming: 4 bases; junction bases outside the gene matches: 7. CDR3 DNA: TGCGCCAGCAGCCAGGCTCTAGCGGTGGCAGATACGCAGTATTTT. Its protein product is CASSQALAVADTQYF.

In the case of this clone: Within the sample, other DNA sequences also encode this same CDR3. The V call is TRBV19, the J call TRBJ1-2, with D perhaps TRBD1 (6 bases). V lost 8 bases, J lost 1 base, and 11 bases lay in between. Germline V gene data show CDR1 as LNHDA and CDR2 as SQIVND (reference sequence). This CDR3 is built from 13 residues. The CDR3 sequence: CASGGGLNYGYTF. The CDR3 DNA sequence: TGTGCCAGTGGGGGGGGCCTTAACTATGGCTACACCTTC.

V gene TRBV6-5 combines with J gene TRBJ1-2; tentatively, D is TRBD1 (6 bases). V lost 0 bases and J lost 6, with 8 bases in between. The CDR3 contains 13 residues. Germline V lookup: CDR1 MNHEY, CDR2 SVGAGI. The CDR3 DNA is TGTGCCAGCAGTTACTCGAGGGGGAATGGCTACACCTTC. Residues: CASSYSRGNGYTF.

The V and J genes are TRBV7-9 and TRBJ1-1, with TRBD1 identical over 9 bases. The V segment lost 4 bases and the J segment 4 bases; nucleotides outside the gene matches: 16. Germline CDR1 SEHNR, CDR2 FQNEAQ (reference sequence). The CDR3 has 18 amino acids. In DNA, the CDR3 is TGTGCCAGCAGCTCGCACGGGACAGGGCTGGTCGTGGTCACTGAAGCTTTCTTT. It is translated as CASSSHGTGLVVVTEAFF.

The J gene is TRBJ2-7, the V gene TRBV21-1; whether TRBD1, the table's D call, matches the DNA was not checked. TRBV21-1 is a pseudogene segment. This CDR3 region has 15 residues. The CDR3, as DNA: TGTGCCAGCAGCAAAAAAAGGACAGGGGACCACGAGCAGTACTTC. Translated: CASSKKRTGDHEQYF.